Listed below are T cell receptor beta chains from one sample, sequenced in a study of blood T cell repertoires in COVID-19. Clones were sequenced by immunoSEQ multiplex PCR, and TCRdb holds only the in-frame ones, with some missing. The sample holds about 310,000 clones, 90% seen once. The sequenced sample consisted of peripheral blood. The receptors derive from a woman aged 40 to 55 with COVID-19, enrolled during active disease. Each CDR3 is given with its conserved first and last residue.

J	V	CDR3
TRBJ2-7	TRBV30	CAWSVEEPIYEQYF
TRBJ2-7	TRBV18	CASSLGQKTSYEQYF
TRBJ1-4	TRBV16	CASSLDRGSGEKLFF
TRBJ1-3	TRBV28	CASTAWESGNTIYF
TRBJ2-1	TRBV4-1	CASSHQGQGKLDEQFF
TRBJ2-1	TRBV9	CASSVSLAGVNEQFF
TRBJ2-2	TRBV6-4	CASSAQGARRGSRTGELFF
TRBJ2-7	TRBV11-2	CASSLVAGAVYEQYF
TRBJ2-7	TRBV19	CASSFTTGGGSYEQYF
TRBJ2-1	TRBV9	CASSGGQGRTPNNEQFF
TRBJ2-7	TRBV6-6	CASSFPDSSSYEQYF
TRBJ2-7	TRBV10-3	CAISDRAEQYF
TRBJ1-4	TRBV7-2	CASSLSSGRPDKFF
TRBJ2-7	TRBV7-9	CASSPQGIGYEQYF
TRBJ2-5	TRBV7-9	CASTGGGYQETQYF
TRBJ1-6	TRBV3-1/TRBV3-2	CASSQVPRGSPLHF
TRBJ2-2	TRBV12-5	CASGFSGSRNTGELFF
TRBJ2-3	TRBV9	CASSVGSGRNTDTQYF
TRBJ2-5	TRBV28	CASSLQGTEKTQYF
TRBJ1-2	TRBV4-3	CASSQARDLNYGYTF